What follows describes a single TCR beta chain. The source of the sample is a study of blood T cell repertoires in COVID-19. Study details: PBMCs, B-cell-depleted T cells, or T cells were the source of the cDNA or gDNA that made up the material.

The table came from immunoSEQ multiplex PCR; TCRdb's copy has only in-frame clones and leaves some out. The sample shows approximately 150,000 clones, around four fifths of them seen only once. In germline, CDR1 is KGHSH, CDR2 LQKENI. The CDR3 extends over 17 amino acids. Trimming cost V 4 bases and J 5 bases; bases outside gene matches: 14. The sequencing sample was made of peripheral blood. The clonotype was recovered from a man in his 70s who had recovered from COVID-19. V and J are TRBV18 and TRBJ2-5; 9 bases align to TRBD2. The CDR3 is CASSLLEAVAGVETQYF. The CDR3 bases are TGTGCCAGCTCACTTCTTGAGGCGGTAGCGGGAGTGGAGACCCAGTACTTC.